The rows below give T cell receptor beta chains drawn from one sample of a study of cytomegalovirus exposure and HLA in healthy donors. This table comes from immunoSEQ multiplex PCR, and its TCRdb copy is limited to in-frame clones, with some not included. The sample shows 170,000 or so clones, roughly 84% of them seen only once. The sample was PBMCs. The receptors derive from a woman between 18 and 29 years old in good health and CMV-seropositive. Each CDR3 is given with its conserved first and last residue. Each record gives: clone size, J gene, V gene, D gene, CDR3 DNA, CDR3 protein. The D gene is left open where the match is weak. Not every row has a clone size; where given, it reads once, few, many or a size class.

>few|TRBJ1-2|TRBV6-6|-
TGTGCCAGCAGACCCGACAGTAACAATAACTATGGCTACACCTTC
CASRPDSNNNYGYTF
>-|TRBJ1-2|TRBV2|-
TGTGCCAGCAGTGAAACGACAGTAGTCTATGGCTACACCTTC
CASSETTVVYGYTF
>-|TRBJ2-3|TRBV6-4|TRBD2
TGTGCCAGCAGTCCTACCCCTAGCGGGGGACCAGATACGCAGTATTTT
CASSPTPSGGPDTQYF
>-|TRBJ1-5|TRBV2|TRBD1
TGTGCCAGCAGCGGTCGTACAGGGGTTGATAGCAATCAGCCCCAGCATTTT
CASSGRTGVDSNQPQHF
>once|TRBJ2-1|TRBV7-2|-
TGTGCCAGCAGCCAATACGGGACTCCTAATTACAATGAGCAGTTCTTC
CASSQYGTPNYNEQFF
>-|TRBJ1-1|TRBV27|-
TGTGCCAGCACCTCGTACACTGAAGCTTTCTTT
CASTSYTEAFF
>-|TRBJ1-1|TRBV27|-
TGTGCCAGCAGTTTATCTCCTTCCGGCGGGGGCACTGAAGCTTTCTTT
CASSLSPSGGGTEAFF
>-|TRBJ2-6|TRBV27|-
TGTGCCAGCAGTCCGGCCCCAGGGGTCGGGGCCAACGTCCTGACTTTC
CASSPAPGVGANVLTF
>-|TRBJ2-7|TRBV19|TRBD1
TGTGCCAGTAGTCGTGGACAGGGCGGAGAGCAGTACTTC
CASSRGQGGEQYF
>-|TRBJ1-5|TRBV5-1|TRBD1
TGCGCCAGCAGCTTGGAGGGGGCGCGGTATCAGCCCCAGCATTTT
CASSLEGARYQPQHF
>-|TRBJ2-5|TRBV7-9|TRBD2
TGTGCCAGCAGCAACCTACGGACTAGCGTTAACCAAGAGACCCAGTACTTC
CASSNLRTSVNQETQYF
>once|TRBJ1-4|TRBV18|-
TGTGCCAGCTCGTCCAAGGCAGGAGGGATTGAAAAACTGTTTTTT
CASSSKAGGIEKLFF
>-|TRBJ2-5|TRBV7-2|TRBD1
TGTGCCAGCAGCGCAGACAGGGGCGAACAAGAGACCCAGTACTTC
CASSADRGEQETQYF
>-|TRBJ2-7|TRBV7-8|TRBD2
TGTGCCAGCAGCTTAGAGGGCGGGACTACCATTTCCTACGAGCAGTACTTC
CASSLEGGTTISYEQYF
>-|TRBJ2-5|TRBV6-5|-
TGTGCCAGCAGGGTCCCGGGTCAAGAGACCCAGTACTTC
CASRVPGQETQYF
>-|TRBJ1-5|TRBV18|TRBD1
TGTGCCAGCTCACCGTTCGGGACAGGGGCGAATAGCAATCAGCCCCAGCATTTT
CASSPFGTGANSNQPQHF
>-|TRBJ1-5|TRBV7-9|-
TGTGCCAGCAGCCGAGCAGGTCAGCCCCAGCATTTT
CASSRAGQPQHF
>-|TRBJ2-7|TRBV4-1|TRBD2
TGCGCCAGCAGCCAACCGGGGGGTTCGTACGAGCAGTACTTC
CASSQPGGSYEQYF
>-|TRBJ2-7|TRBV11-2|-
TGTGCCAGCAGGCGCCCGGGACTTGCCTACGAGCAGTACTTC
CASRRPGLAYEQYF
>-|TRBJ1-2|TRBV10-3|-
TGTGCCATCAGTGACCGAGCCCCCTTGGAGGGGAGTGGCTACACCTTC
CAISDRAPLEGSGYTF
>-|TRBJ2-7|TRBV2|-
TGTGCCAGCGGGATTGACAGGCTATCCTACGAGCAGTACTTC
CASGIDRLSYEQYF
>-|TRBJ1-2|TRBV19|TRBD1
TGTGCCAGTGGCCCCAGGGGGCTGGGTGGCTACACCTTC
CASGPRGLGGYTF
>-|TRBJ2-3|TRBV9|-
TGTGCCAGCTCTTTAGACGAGGGGACTAGCACAGATACGCAGTATTTT
CASSLDEGTSTDTQYF
>-|TRBJ1-1|TRBV20-1|-
TGCAGTGCTAGCAGGTCTGAAGCTTTCTTT
CSASRSEAFF
>-|TRBJ2-7|TRBV19|-
TGTGCCCAAGAGTCAGGGTTTTATTTCTACGAGCAGTACTTC
CAQESGFYFYEQYF
>once|TRBJ1-2|TRBV6-6|TRBD1
TGTGCCAGCAGGTTACAGGGGTACTCTGGCTACACCTTC
CASRLQGYSGYTF
>once|TRBJ1-2|TRBV5-4|-
TGTGCCAGCAGCTCCCACGGGGGGCGAGCCCCTTACTATGGCTACACCTTC
CASSSHGGRAPYYGYTF
>few|TRBJ1-2|TRBV19|-
TGTGCCAGTAGTATCAAGAGTGGCTACACCTTC
CASSIKSGYTF
>few|TRBJ2-2|TRBV7-9|TRBD2
TGTGCCAGCAGCTCTGGACTAGCGAGGAACACCGGGGAGCTGTTTTTT
CASSSGLARNTGELFF
>-|TRBJ2-7|TRBV28|TRBD2
TGTGCCAGCAGTGGAGGACTAGCGGGGGGCTCCTACGAGCAGTACTTC
CASSGGLAGGSYEQYF
>-|TRBJ2-7|TRBV5-4|-
TGTGCCAGCAGCCCAGTTGGCAGTATCAACGAGCAGTACTTC
CASSPVGSINEQYF
>-|TRBJ1-1|TRBV5-4|-
TGTGCCAGCAGGCCGGACAACTTAATGAACACTGAAGCTTTCTTT
CASRPDNLMNTEAFF
>-|TRBJ2-1|TRBV29-1|TRBD2
TGCAGCGGCTCGGGGGGACCCGGGACGGACAAGTTCTTC
CSGSGGPGTDKFF